This entry lists 32 T cell receptor beta chains sequenced from one sample in a study of T cells in women clearing cervical HPV infection. Using immunoSEQ multiplex PCR, the repertoire was profiled, and TCRdb retains in-frame clones only, with some absent. The listing contains roughly 22,000 clones. Sequenced material: blood buffy coat. The receptors derive from a woman aged 18 to 75 with a cervical HPV16 infection that either progressed to CIN3+ or cleared (not recorded which).

As concerns this clone: The DNA ends 3 residues before the CDR3 does, and the rest of the CDR3 is filled in from the germline J gene. V gene TRBV2 combines with J gene TRBJ1-6, with D possibly being TRBD1 (6 bases). V lost 10 bases and J 6 bases, leaving 13 bases between the germline ends. The CDR3 contains 13 residues. Germline V lookup: CDR1 SNHLY, CDR2 FYNNEI. Here the CDR3 reads CATGGGLNSPLHF. The CDR3 DNA, read in part, is TGTGCCACAGGAGGGGGTCTTAATTCACCC.

The part of the CDR3 DNA that was read is TGTGCCAGCAGGATGACACTAGCGGGGGGTCGAAATGAC. Residues: CASRMTLAGGRND. The full CDR3 protein reads CASRMTLAGGRNDYTF. This rearrangement joins TRBV2 to TRBJ1-2, with D possibly TRBD1 on 5 matching bases. The read gets to within 3 residues of the CDR3 end, and the germline J gene fills in the rest. This CDR3 has 16 residues. CDR1 is SNHLY and CDR2 is FYNNEI in the germline V gene.

CDR3 protein: CASRYRGPNTEAFF. CDR3 DNA, as far as it was read: TGTGCCAGCAGATACAGGGGGCCGAACACTGAA. The genes are TRBV13 and TRBJ1-1; 9 bases fit TRBD1. Read data end 3 residues before the CDR3 end; the end is taken from the germline J gene. Germline trimming cut 6 bases from V and 1 base from J; bases unmatched to any gene: 3. Looked up from germline, CDR1 is PRHDT and CDR2 is FYEKMQ (reference sequence). This CDR3 comprises 14 residues.

To note about this clone: The read terminates 3 residues ahead of where the CDR3 ends, so the germline J gene completes it. This chain links TRBV19 with TRBJ2-3; 7 nucleotides match TRBD1. The CDR3 is 15 residues long. Germline-derived CDR1 and CDR2 are LNHDA and SQIVND (reference sequence). V lost 3 bases to trimming and J lost 2 bases; unmatched junction nucleotides: 5. CDR3 DNA (partial): TGTGCCAGTAGTATGGGCAGGGGGTTCACAGATACG. Translation gives CASSMGRGFTDT. The entire CDR3 protein is CASSMGRGFTDTQYF.

As concerns this clone: Sequencing ends 3 residues short of the CDR3 end; the germline J gene provides the rest. The chain employs TRBV5-1 and TRBJ2-7; 13 bases agree with TRBD2. The CDR3 is 15 amino acids. The V and J ends lost 0 bases and 4 bases, in that order; junction bases with no gene match: 1. Germline assignment: CDR1 SGHRS and CDR2 YFSETQ. The CDR3 protein is CASSLELAGGYEQYF. The sequenced CDR3 bases are TGCGCCAGCAGCTTGGAACTAGCGGGAGGGTACGAG. Full variable domain (outside the CDR3, taken from reference TRBV5-1 and TRBJ2-7): KAGVTQTPRYLIKTRGQQVTLSCSPISGHRSVSWYQQTPGQGLQFLFEYFSETQRNKGNFPGRFSGRQFSNSRSEMNVSTLELGDSALYLCASSLELAGGYEQYFGPGTRLTVT.

Regarding this clone: The read is 3 residues too short to cover the CDR3 end, so that end is filled in from the germline J gene. The genes are TRBV18 and TRBJ2-5, with TRBD1 identical over 10 bases. CDR1 is KGHSH and CDR2 is LQKENI in the germline V gene. The CDR3 has 15 residues. Trimming removed 10 bases from V and 3 bases from J; junction bases left unmatched: 11. The sequenced part of the CDR3 DNA is TGTGCCAACTCTCGTCCTGGGACAGGGGAAGAGACC. Its translation: CANSRPGTGEET. The full CDR3 protein is CANSRPGTGEETQYF.

With respect to this clone: The read terminates 3 residues before the CDR3 end, so the remaining end is supplied by the germline J gene. This rearrangement joins TRBV11-3 to TRBJ2-1; 7 bases fit TRBD2. This CDR3 has 15 residues. Germline CDR1 and CDR2: SGHNT and YENEEA. Unmatched junction bases numbered 4, after V lost 2 bases and J lost 3 bases. CDR3 DNA (partial): TGTGCCAGCAGCTTAAACGGGGGGAACTACAATGAG. Residues: CASSLNGGNYNE. The whole CDR3 sequence reads CASSLNGGNYNEQFF. The full variable domain, its missing parts supplied by reference TRBV11-3 and TRBJ2-1, is EAGVVQSPRYKIIEKKQPVAFWCNPISGHNTLYWYLQNLGQGPELLIRYENEEAVDDSQLPKDRFSAERLKGVDSTLKIQPAELGDSAVYLCASSLNGGNYNEQFFGPGTRLTVL.

Comment on this clone: The DNA ends 3 residues before the CDR3 does, and the rest of the CDR3 is filled in from the germline J gene. The chain employs TRBV12-5 and TRBJ2-5; 8 bases match TRBD1. V lost 4 bases to trimming and J lost 1 base; unmatched junction nucleotides: 8. CDR3 length equals 16 residues. Germline V gene sequence: CDR1 LGHNT, CDR2 FRNRAP. CDR3 DNA, as far as it was read: TGTGCTAGTGGTTCCATATTGACAGGGGCCCAAGAGACC. It encodes CASGSILTGAQET. The CDR3, in full, reads CASGSILTGAQETQYF. The full variable domain, completed using reference TRBV12-5 and TRBJ2-5, is DARVTQTPRHKVTEMGQEVTMRCQPILGHNTVFWYRQTMMQGLELLAYFRNRAPLDDSGMPKDRFSAEMPDATLATLKIQPSEPRDSAVYFCASGSILTGAQETQYFGPGTRLLVL.

Worth noting for this clone: The read halts 3 residues ahead of the CDR3 end, with the missing end drawn from the germline J gene. This chain links TRBV29-1 with TRBJ2-4; D possibly corresponds to TRBD2 (8 bases). Per the germline V gene, CDR1 is SQVTM and CDR2 is ANQGSEA. The CDR3 consists of 15 residues. The sequenced part of the CDR3 DNA is TGCAGCGTTGGTAGGGTGTACAGGGGACTAGGAGGT. Its translation is CSVGRVYRGLGG. The entire CDR3 is CSVGRVYRGLGGQYF. Drawing the rest from reference TRBV29-1 and TRBJ2-4, the complete variable domain is SAVISQKPSRDICQRGTSLTIQCQVDSQVTMMFWYRQQPGQSLTLIATANQGSEATYESGFVIDKFPISRPNLTFSTLTVSNMSPEDSSIYLCSVGRVYRGLGGQYFGAGTRLSVL.

As for this clone: The sequence runs out 3 residues before the end of the CDR3; the remainder is reconstructed from the germline J gene. The genes are TRBV19 and TRBJ2-1; D unresolved. With 0 bases removed from V and 0 bases from J, the gap between germline ends came to 12 bases. The CDR3 spans 17 residues. The germline V gene encodes CDR1 LNHDA and CDR2 SQIVND (reference sequence). The chain's CDR3 is CASSIDSFTTSYNEQFF. CDR3 bases read: TGTGCCAGTAGTATAGATTCCTTCACAACCTCCTACAATGAG. Based on the CDR3 plus reference TRBV19 and TRBJ2-1, the full variable domain is DGGITQSPKYLFRKEGQNVTLSCEQNLNHDAMYWYRQDPGQGLRLIYYSQIVNDFQKGDIAEGYSVSREKKESFPLTVTSAQKNPTAFYLCASSIDSFTTSYNEQFFGPGTRLTVL.

Notes on this clone: The CDR3 end lies 3 residues beyond the end of the read and is filled in from the germline J gene. The chain uses TRBV30 and TRBJ1-6; weak D call: TRBD1 (5 bases). Germline-derived CDR1 and CDR2 are GTSNPN and SVGIG (reference sequence). V was trimmed by 7 bases and J by 9 bases, leaving 16 bases between them. The CDR3 contains 13 residues. The CDR3 loop is CASELGVASPLHF. The covered CDR3 bases are TGTGCCTCGGAATTAGGGGTTGCTTCACCC.

As for this clone: The read ends 3 residues before the CDR3 terminus; that terminus is restored from the germline J gene. This sequence joins TRBV2 and TRBJ1-6; D not certain. Trimming stripped 1 base from V and 5 bases from J, with 9 bases between. The CDR3 is made up of 15 amino acids. Germline assignment: CDR1 SNHLY and CDR2 FYNNEI. CDR3 bases read: TGTGCCAGCAGTGAAGAGGTGATGGATAATTCACCC. This translates into CASSEEVMDNSP. The full CDR3 is CASSEEVMDNSPLHF.

Details on this clone: The read stops 3 residues short of the end of the CDR3; the missing end is completed from the germline J gene. The chain employs TRBV2 and TRBJ1-2, with TRBD1 identical over 7 bases. The germline gives CDR1 SNHLY, CDR2 FYNNEI. The CDR3 length is 13 residues. The CDR3 sequence: CASLGQPSEDYTF. The covered CDR3 bases are TGTGCCAGCTTGGGACAGCCCTCGGAAGAC.

Turning to this clone: The sequenced fragment ends 3 residues before the CDR3 boundary, so the rest is inferred from the germline J gene. The chain has TRBV5-4 and TRBJ2-3; D is perhaps TRBD2 (6 bases). V was clipped by 2 bases and J by 6 bases, with 10 bases between them. Looked up from germline, CDR1 is SGHNT and CDR2 is YYREEE (reference sequence). The CDR3 runs 13 residues. CDR3 DNA (partial): TGTGCCAGCAGCTTTGAACGGGGGGATACG. It is translated as CASSFERGDT. The entire CDR3 protein is CASSFERGDTQYF.

About this clone itself: The read falls 3 residues short of the CDR3 end, and the missing part is taken from the germline J gene. The genes are TRBV5-5 and TRBJ1-1; 9 bases are a match to TRBD1. The germline V gene encodes CDR1 SGHKS and CDR2 YYEKEE (reference sequence). The V segment lost 4 bases and the J segment 1 base; nucleotides outside the gene matches: 5. The CDR3 loop spans 15 amino acids. The chain's CDR3 is CASSPDRGANTEAFF. CDR3 DNA, as far as it was read: TGTGCCAGCAGCCCGGACAGGGGTGCGAACACTGAA. Combining the CDR3 with reference TRBV5-5 and TRBJ1-1 gives the whole variable domain DAGVTQSPTHLIKTRGQQVTLRCSPISGHKSVSWYQQVLGQGPQFIFQYYEKEERGRGNFPDRFSARQFPNYSSELNVNALLLGDSALYLCASSPDRGANTEAFFGQGTRLTVV.

Turning to this clone: The CDR3 end lies 3 residues beyond the end of the read and is filled in from the germline J gene. This rearrangement joins TRBV29-1 to TRBJ2-3, with 8 bases aligning to TRBD2. The CDR3 contains 14 residues. CDR1 SQVTM and CDR2 ANQGSEA come from the germline V gene. The trim removed 2 bases at V and 0 bases at J, leaving 1 base unmatched. Here the CDR3 reads CSVELAGSTDTQYF. The sequenced CDR3 bases are TGCAGCGTTGAACTAGCGGGCAGCACAGATACG.

The CDR3 DNA, read in part, is TGTGCCAGCAGCTTGCAGGACAGGGGGTTATATGGC. It yields the protein CASSLQDRGLYG. The complete CDR3 reads CASSLQDRGLYGYTF. The V gene is TRBV7-8, the J gene TRBJ1-2; 10 bases are shared with TRBD1. The read ends 3 residues before the CDR3 terminus; that terminus is restored from the germline J gene. Unmatched junction bases numbered 6, after V lost 3 bases and J lost 5 bases. CDR1 is SGHVS and CDR2 is FQNEAQ in the germline V gene. The CDR3 is 15 residues long. Using reference TRBV7-8 and TRBJ1-2 for the parts outside the CDR3, the full variable domain is GAGVSQSPRYKVAKRGQDVALRCDPISGHVSLFWYQQALGQGPEFLTYFQNEAQLDKSGLPSDRFFAERPEGSVSTLKIQRTQQEDSAVYLCASSLQDRGLYGYTFGSGTRLTVV.

Points on this clone: The CDR3 goes on 3 residues after the read ends, and that part is filled in from the germline J gene. This chain uses TRBV15 with TRBJ2-1, with 7 bases fitting TRBD1. Unmatched junction bases numbered 0, after V lost 0 bases and J lost 4 bases. The CDR3 loop spans 14 amino acids. Germline V gene lookup returns CDR1 LNHNV and CDR2 YYDKDF (reference sequence). The CDR3 DNA, read in part, is TGTGCCACCAGCAGAGACAGGGGGTACAATGAG. Protein sequence: CATSRDRGYNE. In full, the CDR3 reads CATSRDRGYNEQFF.

For this clone: The CDR3 is cut off 3 residues early in the read; its end comes from the germline J gene. The chain recombines TRBV30 with TRBJ2-4, with D perhaps matching TRBD2 (6 bases). The CDR3 has 12 residues. CDR1 is GTSNPN, CDR2 SVGIG, per germline (reference sequence). The CDR3 DNA, read in part, is TGTGCCTGGACCCTGGGGGGTGACGGT. This encodes CAWTLGGDG. From start to end, the CDR3 is CAWTLGGDGQYF.

Turning to this clone: From the germline J gene comes the end of the CDR3, since the read stops 3 residues before it. The chain employs TRBV28 and TRBJ2-3; 10 positions agree with TRBD1. The ends lost 5 bases at V and 4 bases at J; junction bases unmatched: 12. The germline V gene has CDR1 MDHEN and CDR2 SYDVKM. This CDR3 region has 17 residues. CDR3 residues: CASSPYWGTGAADTQYF. The DNA read from the CDR3 is TGTGCCAGCAGTCCTTATTGGGGGACAGGGGCCGCAGATACG.

In the case of this clone: The DNA ends 3 residues before the CDR3 does, and the rest of the CDR3 is filled in from the germline J gene. The chain links TRBV20-1 to TRBJ2-5, with 10 bases that match TRBD1. The V gene's germline CDR1 is DFQATT and CDR2 SNEGSKA (reference sequence). The V gene end was trimmed by 1 base and the J gene end by 5 bases; junction bases not matched to a gene: 7. This CDR3 has 15 residues. CDR3 amino acids: CSARVVTGGMETQYF. CDR3 DNA, as far as it was read: TGCAGTGCTAGAGTCGTGACAGGGGGCATGGAGACC.

In regard to this clone: The read finishes 3 residues shy of the CDR3 end, and the germline J gene is used to complete it. The V gene is TRBV30, the J gene TRBJ1-2, with TRBD1 as a possible D gene (5 bases). Looked up from germline, CDR1 is GTSNPN and CDR2 is SVGIG (reference sequence). The CDR3 totals 14 residues. The CDR3 loop reads CAWGGLKGTDTYTF. The covered CDR3 bases are TGTGCCTGGGGGGGACTAAAGGGCACAGATACC.

Regarding this clone: With the read ending 3 residues before the CDR3 end, the germline J gene is used to fill in that end. The rearrangement joins TRBV7-2 to TRBJ2-4; 9 bases map to TRBD1. In germline, CDR1 is SGHTA, CDR2 FQGNSA. The CDR3 runs 13 residues. CDR3 loop: CASTRDRANGQYF. Incomplete CDR3 DNA: TGTGCCAGCACCCGGGACAGGGCGAATGGT.

Worth noting for this clone: The missing CDR3 end, 3 residues past where the read stops, is filled in from the germline J gene. This sequence joins TRBV5-1 and TRBJ2-2; 11 nucleotides align to TRBD2. V lost 3 bases to trimming and J lost 0 bases; unmatched junction nucleotides: 4. The CDR3 has 17 amino acids. CDR1 and CDR2 from the germline V gene are SGHRS and YFSETQ. The CDR3 is CASSWLAGGSNTGELFF. The sequenced part of the CDR3 DNA is TGCGCCAGCAGCTGGCTAGCGGGAGGTTCGAACACCGGGGAG.

With regard to this clone: The read terminates 3 residues ahead of where the CDR3 ends, so the germline J gene completes it. The chain uses TRBV6-2 or TRBV6-3 and TRBJ2-1; 7 bases match TRBD1. Losses at the gene ends were 2 bases for V and 6 bases for J; bases not matched to a gene: 7. CDR1 and CDR2 from the germline V gene are MNHEY and SVGEGT. CDR3 length equals 15 residues. The DNA read from the CDR3 is TGTGCCAGCAGTTACCCCGGGGCAGGGGGCAATGAG. Amino acid sequence: CASSYPGAGGNE. The whole CDR3 region reads CASSYPGAGGNEQFF.

The covered CDR3 bases are TGTGCCTGGAGTGTCCGGGGGTCTCAGCCC. It is translated as CAWSVRGSQP. The whole CDR3 sequence reads CAWSVRGSQPQHF. The V and J genes are TRBV30 and TRBJ1-5; D may be TRBD1 (5 bases). The read finishes 3 residues shy of the CDR3 end, and the germline J gene is used to complete it. This CDR3 region has 13 residues. Per germline, CDR1 GTSNPN and CDR2 SVGIG (reference sequence). Trimming took off 0 bases at V and 6 bases at J, with 9 bases between the two ends. The full variable domain, completed using reference TRBV30 and TRBJ1-5, is SQTIHQWPATLVQPVGSPLSLECTVEGTSNPNLYWYRQAAGRGLQLLFYSVGIGQISSEVPQNLSASRPQDRQFILSSKKLLLSDSGFYLCAWSVRGSQPQHFGDGTRLSIL.

As to this clone: The read stops 3 residues short of the end of the CDR3; the missing end is completed from the germline J gene. This chain connects TRBV29-1 to TRBJ1-4, with TRBD1 matching over 8 bases. After removal of 6 bases from V and 5 bases from J, the junction contained 8 bases not matched to a gene. This CDR3 contains 14 residues. The germline V gene encodes CDR1 SQVTM and CDR2 ANQGSEA. The CDR3 reads CSVGLRTGNEKLFF. Partial CDR3 DNA: TGCAGCGTCGGCCTCAGGACAGGGAATGAAAAA.

Remarks on this clone: The sequence runs out 3 residues before the end of the CDR3; the remainder is reconstructed from the germline J gene. This sequence joins TRBV20-1 and TRBJ2-2; 10 bases align to TRBD1. The CDR3 sequence is 17 residues long. CDR1 is DFQATT and CDR2 is SNEGSKA in the germline V gene (reference sequence). The CDR3 reads CSALGTGVGYGREKLFF. The sequenced CDR3 bases are TGCAGTGCTCTTGGGACAGGGGTAGGGTACGGAAGGGAAAAG.

In the case of this clone: Coverage ceases 3 residues before the CDR3 finishes, and the germline J gene fills in the end. The rearrangement links TRBV29-1 to TRBJ1-2; 10 nucleotides line up with TRBD1. The CDR3 contains 13 residues. CDR1 is SQVTM, CDR2 ANQGSEA, per germline. J lost 3 bases, V lost 8 bases, and 6 bases had no gene match. The part of the CDR3 DNA that was read is TGCAGCACCGGACAGGGGGGGTACTATGGC. Translated, it gives CSTGQGGYYG. The CDR3, in full, reads CSTGQGGYYGYTF. Full variable domain (outside the CDR3, taken from reference TRBV29-1 and TRBJ1-2): SAVISQKPSRDICQRGTSLTIQCQVDSQVTMMFWYRQQPGQSLTLIATANQGSEATYESGFVIDKFPISRPNLTFSTLTVSNMSPEDSSIYLCSTGQGGYYGYTFGSGTRLTVV.

Details on this clone: The CDR3 end is not reached by the read, which stops 3 residues before it; the germline J gene fills it in. The chain combines TRBV28 with TRBJ2-7; the match to TRBD2 covers 13 bases. Germline V CDR1 and CDR2: MDHEN, SYDVKM. V was clipped by 6 bases and J by 5 bases; unmatched bases: 19. The CDR3 loop spans 19 amino acids. The CDR3 DNA, read in part, is TGTGCCAGCAGCCATCTAAGCGGACTAGCGGGAGCAAACCGAGACGAG. Translating it yields CASSHLSGLAGANRDE. The full CDR3 reads CASSHLSGLAGANRDEQYF.

A remark on this clone: The read ends 3 residues early relative to the CDR3; the germline J gene fills the gap. This rearrangement joins TRBV7-9 to TRBJ1-2; TRBD1 matches at 9 bases. This CDR3 contains 15 residues. The germline V gene encodes CDR1 SEHNR and CDR2 FQNEAQ (reference sequence). Incomplete CDR3 DNA: TGTGCCAGCAGCTCAGGGACAGGGTGGGACGGCGAC. Translated, it gives CASSSGTGWDGD. From start to end, the CDR3 is CASSSGTGWDGDYTF.

About this clone itself: The CDR3 end lies 3 residues beyond the end of the read and is filled in from the germline J gene. V is TRBV13 and J is TRBJ1-2; D is perhaps TRBD1 (5 bases). The CDR3 length is 15 residues. CDR1 and CDR2 (germline): PRHDT, FYEKMQ (reference sequence). V lost 4 bases to trimming and J lost 4 bases, with 16 bases between them. The DNA read from the CDR3 is TGTGCCAGCAGCTCTGAGACAGATCAATTCTATGGC. Amino acid sequence: CASSSETDQFYG. The entire CDR3 reads CASSSETDQFYGYTF. The full variable domain, its missing parts supplied by reference TRBV13 and TRBJ1-2, is AAGVIQSPRHLIKEKRETATLKCYPIPRHDTVYWYQQGPGQDPQFLISFYEKMQSDKGSIPDRFSAQQFSDYHSELNMSSLELGDSALYFCASSSETDQFYGYTFGSGTRLTVV.